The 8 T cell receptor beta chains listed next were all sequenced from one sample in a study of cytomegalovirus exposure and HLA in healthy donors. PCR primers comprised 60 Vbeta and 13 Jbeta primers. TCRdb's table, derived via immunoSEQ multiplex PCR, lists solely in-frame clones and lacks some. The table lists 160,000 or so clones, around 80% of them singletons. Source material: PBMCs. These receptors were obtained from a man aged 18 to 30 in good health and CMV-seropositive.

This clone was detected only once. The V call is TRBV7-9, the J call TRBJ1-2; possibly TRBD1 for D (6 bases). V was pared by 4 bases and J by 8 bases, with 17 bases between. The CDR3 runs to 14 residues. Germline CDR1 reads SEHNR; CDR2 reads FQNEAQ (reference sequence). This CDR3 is CASSSQGRGRGYTF. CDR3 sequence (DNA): TGTGCCAGCAGCTCACAGGGACGCGGGAGAGGCTACACCTTC. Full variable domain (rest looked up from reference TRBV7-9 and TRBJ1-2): DTGVSQNPRHKITKRGQNVTFRCDPISEHNRLYWYRQTLGQGPEFLTYFQNEAQLEKSRLLSDRFSAERPKGSFSTLEIQRTEQGDSAMYLCASSSQGRGRGYTFGSGTRLTVV.

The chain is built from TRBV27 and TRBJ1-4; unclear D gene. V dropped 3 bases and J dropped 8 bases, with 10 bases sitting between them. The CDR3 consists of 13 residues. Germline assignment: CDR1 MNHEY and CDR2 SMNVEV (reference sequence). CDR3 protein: CASSFAGGEKLFF. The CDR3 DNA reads TGTGCCAGCAGTTTTGCGGGAGGGGAAAAACTGTTTTTT.

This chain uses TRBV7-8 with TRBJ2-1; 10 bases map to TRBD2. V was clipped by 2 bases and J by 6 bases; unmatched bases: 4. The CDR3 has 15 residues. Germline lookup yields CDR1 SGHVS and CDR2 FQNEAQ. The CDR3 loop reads CASSLSSGSPNEQFF. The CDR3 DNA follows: TGTGCCAGCAGCTTATCTAGCGGGAGTCCCAATGAGCAGTTCTTC.

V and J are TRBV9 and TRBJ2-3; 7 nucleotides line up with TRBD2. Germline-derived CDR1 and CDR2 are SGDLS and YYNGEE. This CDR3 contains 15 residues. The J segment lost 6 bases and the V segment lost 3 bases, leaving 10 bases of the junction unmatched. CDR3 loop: CASSALSGHGDTQYF. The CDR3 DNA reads TGTGCCAGCAGCGCGCTTAGCGGGCATGGGGATACGCAGTATTTT.

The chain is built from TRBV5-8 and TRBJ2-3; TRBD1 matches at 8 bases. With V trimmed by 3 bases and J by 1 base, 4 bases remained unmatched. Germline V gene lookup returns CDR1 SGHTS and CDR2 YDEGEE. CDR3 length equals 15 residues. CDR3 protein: CASSSTGQGTDTQYF. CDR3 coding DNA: TGTGCCAGCAGCTCCACGGGACAGGGCACAGATACGCAGTATTTT.

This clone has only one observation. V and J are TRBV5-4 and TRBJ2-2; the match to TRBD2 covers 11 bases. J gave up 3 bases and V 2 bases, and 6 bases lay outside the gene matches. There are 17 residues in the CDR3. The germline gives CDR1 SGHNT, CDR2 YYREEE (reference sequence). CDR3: CASSFLAGGQYTGELFF. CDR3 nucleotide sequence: TGTGCCAGCAGCTTCCTAGCGGGGGGCCAGTACACCGGGGAGCTGTTTTTT.

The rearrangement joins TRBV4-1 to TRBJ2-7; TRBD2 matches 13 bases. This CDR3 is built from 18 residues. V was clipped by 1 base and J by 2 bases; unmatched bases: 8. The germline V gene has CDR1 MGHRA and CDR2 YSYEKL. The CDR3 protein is CASSQAGLAGPGAYEQYF. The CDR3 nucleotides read TGCGCCAGCAGCCAAGCGGGACTAGCGGGACCTGGCGCCTACGAGCAGTACTTC.

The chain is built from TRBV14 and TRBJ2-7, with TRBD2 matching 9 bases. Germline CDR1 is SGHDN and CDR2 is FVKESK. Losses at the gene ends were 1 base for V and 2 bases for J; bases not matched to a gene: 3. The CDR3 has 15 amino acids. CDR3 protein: CASSQGVAGAYEQYF. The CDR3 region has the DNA TGTGCCAGCAGCCAAGGAGTAGCGGGAGCCTACGAGCAGTACTTC.